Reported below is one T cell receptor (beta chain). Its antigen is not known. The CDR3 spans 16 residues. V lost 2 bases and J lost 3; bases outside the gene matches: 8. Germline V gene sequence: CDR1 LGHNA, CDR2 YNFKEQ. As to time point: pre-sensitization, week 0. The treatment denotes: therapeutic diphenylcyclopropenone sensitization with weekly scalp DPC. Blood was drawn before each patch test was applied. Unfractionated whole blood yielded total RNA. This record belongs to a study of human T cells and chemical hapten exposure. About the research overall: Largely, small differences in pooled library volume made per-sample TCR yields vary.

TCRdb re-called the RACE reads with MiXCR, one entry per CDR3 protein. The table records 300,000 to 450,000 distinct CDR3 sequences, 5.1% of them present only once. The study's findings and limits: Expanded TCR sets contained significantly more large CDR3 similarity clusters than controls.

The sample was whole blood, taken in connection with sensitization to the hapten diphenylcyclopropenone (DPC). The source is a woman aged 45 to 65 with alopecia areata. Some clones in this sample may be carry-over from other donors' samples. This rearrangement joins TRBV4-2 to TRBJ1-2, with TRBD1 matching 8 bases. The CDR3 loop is CASSQLQLTGDYGYTF. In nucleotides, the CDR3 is TGTGCCAGCAGCCAACTTCAGTTGACAGGGGACTATGGCTACACCTTC.